This is a list of T cell receptor beta chains from one sample in a study of cytomegalovirus exposure and HLA in healthy donors. TCRdb keeps only in-frame clones here, not all; method: immunoSEQ multiplex PCR. The profile shows more than 100,000 clones, approximately 79% of them singletons. The specimen sequenced was PBMCs. These TCRs come from a man aged 45-65 years in good health and CMV-seropositive. CDR3s include the opening cysteine and the closing phenylalanine or tryptophan. D genes are given only for firm matches.

D: NA; V: TRBV6-5; CDR3: CASSYGGSTGELFF
D: NA; V: TRBV2; CDR3: CASSEARGGTEAFF
D: NA; V: TRBV5-5; CDR3: CASSLSMSGNGYTF
D: NA; V: TRBV2; CDR3: CASNYREGTEAFF
D: NA; V: TRBV5-1; CDR3: CASTNRDWGTEAFF
D: TRBD1; V: TRBV6-6; CDR3: CASSLLRQGIETQYF
D: TRBD2; V: TRBV5-6; CDR3: CASSLLAGGGTDTQYF
D: TRBD1; V: TRBV5-6; CDR3: CASSPGSNRGEAFF
D: NA; V: TRBV11-2; CDR3: CASSTFGGLMGQEQFF
D: NA; V: TRBV4-2; CDR3: CASRLSTAAGNNEQFF
D: TRBD1; V: TRBV2; CDR3: CASRATGVETQYF
D: TRBD1; V: TRBV7-9; CDR3: CASTKSTGTFYGYTF
D: TRBD1; V: TRBV11-3; CDR3: CASSLAGTGVDEQFF
D: NA; V: TRBV10-2; CDR3: CASSESTLAGTQPQHF
D: TRBD2; V: TRBV4-2; CDR3: CASSHPGLVRNEQFF
D: NA; V: TRBV2; CDR3: CPRGAGVGYEQYF
D: TRBD1; V: TRBV5-8; CDR3: CASSLEGSGQGGQYF
D: TRBD1; V: TRBV5-1; CDR3: CASSSTQGVPTEAFF
D: NA; V: TRBV4-1; CDR3: CASSTSQGNQPQHF
D: TRBD2; V: TRBV6-1; CDR3: CASSEARLAGGRGAGELFF
D: NA; V: TRBV6-4; CDR3: CATGENTEAFF
D: TRBD2; V: TRBV11-2; CDR3: CASSLEREKFGANVLTF
D: TRBD1; V: TRBV19; CDR3: CASSNRGSSSYEQYF
D: NA; V: TRBV2; CDR3: CASNRRTAGYGYTF
D: NA; V: TRBV6-1; CDR3: CASSEYGGTDTQYF
D: NA; V: TRBV6-1; CDR3: CATQGVTEAFF
D: NA; V: TRBV7-8; CDR3: CASSLEQNTEAFF
D: NA; V: TRBV5-1; CDR3: CASSLGSEGYGYTF
D: TRBD1; V: TRBV5-8; CDR3: CASSLIVDRADTQYF
D: NA; V: TRBV29-1; CDR3: CSVEGGTSTDTQYF
D: TRBD1; V: TRBV5-1; CDR3: CASSGRTGANEKLFF
D: TRBD1; V: TRBV7-9; CDR3: CASGQGYIDTQYF
D: TRBD1; V: TRBV5-4; CDR3: CASTLDGDSHSGANVLTF
D: NA; V: TRBV7-9; CDR3: CSSSSLLAGSRYNEQFF